Below, 3 T cell receptor beta chains from the same sample are listed, as sequenced in a study of shared clonotypes between healthy human individuals. TCRdb's copy holds only in-frame clones and misses some; the assay was immunoSEQ multiplex PCR. The top ten clones hold roughly 0.14% of a sample with approximately 2.5 million clones, over 85% of them seen once. The specimen sequenced was naive CD4+ T cells sorted from blood. Subset here: CD45RA+ positively selected. The receptors were sampled from a man aged 18 to 35 in good health.

This clone was recorded once. The chain recombines TRBV19 with TRBJ2-2; tentatively, D is TRBD1 or TRBD2 (5 bases each). V lost 7 bases, J lost 2 bases, and 17 bases lay in between. In germline, CDR1 is LNHDA, CDR2 SQIVND (reference sequence). The CDR3 contains 16 residues. The CDR3 DNA reads as TGTGCCAGTAACGTGGGGGTCGGGTCCAACACCGGGGAGCTGTTTTTT. It translates to CASNVGVGSNTGELFF.

This chain links TRBV7-3 with TRBJ2-5, with D uncertain. The ends were cut back, 1 base at V and 2 bases at J, with 5 bases in the middle. There are 13 residues in the CDR3. Germline CDR1 SGHTA, CDR2 FQGTGA. The CDR3 nucleotides are TGTGCCAGCAGCTTAAGCAGTCAAGAGACCCAGTACTTC. Translating it yields CASSLSSQETQYF.

V is TRBV5-1 and J is TRBJ2-3; D is ambiguous. Trimming removed 4 bases from V and 5 bases from J, with 17 bases in between. Germline-derived CDR1 and CDR2 are SGHRS and YFSETQ. This CDR3 has 15 amino acids. The CDR3 DNA sequence: TGCGCCAGCAGCCGTGTACAGCCAGGCGGAGATACGCAGTATTTT. Residues: CASSRVQPGGDTQYF.